What follows are 9 T cell receptor beta chains derived from one specimen sequenced in a study of Graves' ophthalmopathy and Graves' hyperthyroidism. RNA transcripts yielded amplified TCR beta CDR3 regions. RT-PCR with HTBI primers came first, then second-round multiplex PCR. TCRdb itself ran the multiplex PCR reads through MiXCR, one entry per CDR3 protein. This repertoire shows hundreds of thousands of distinct CDR3 sequences, approximately 14% found once; its top ten account for about a tenth. The material sequenced was blood. The receptors come from a woman aged 30 to 39 with Graves' ophthalmopathy.

The J gene is TRBJ2-3, the V gene TRBV19; D is undetermined. CDR1 and CDR2 (germline): LNHDA, SQIVND (reference sequence). V gave up 6 bases and J gave up 4 bases, with 11 bases separating them. The CDR3 has 13 residues. As DNA, the CDR3 is TGTGCCAGTAGAACCCCTAGGGCAGATACGCAGTATTTT. It translates to CASRTPRADTQYF. The full variable domain, with the rest looked up from reference TRBV19 and TRBJ2-3, is DGGITQSPKYLFRKEGQNVTLSCEQNLNHDAMYWYRQDPGQGLRLIYYSQIVNDFQKGDIAEGYSVSREKKESFPLTVTSAQKNPTAFYLCASRTPRADTQYFGPGTRLTVL.

The V and J genes are TRBV6-1 and TRBJ1-2; 7 nucleotides agree with TRBD1. V trimming: 1 base; J trimming: 4 bases; junction bases outside the gene matches: 6. In germline, CDR1 is MNHNS, CDR2 SASEGT. This CDR3 is built from 15 residues. The CDR3 DNA follows: TGTGCCAGCAGTGAAGGAGGAGGGGGCGGCTATGGCTACACCTTC. Translated, it gives CASSEGGGGGYGYTF.

This clonotype was observed many times. The chain has TRBV4-2 and TRBJ2-7; 7 nucleotides agree with TRBD1. This CDR3 contains 16 residues. Germline CDR1 and CDR2: LGHNA and YNFKEQ. V dropped 6 bases and J dropped 1; count of bases not matched to a gene: 12. CDR3 DNA sequence: TGTGCCAGCAGTAATCCCGCGACAGGGAAGTCCTACGAGCAGTACTTC. Translated, it gives CASSNPATGKSYEQYF.

In this sample, this clonotype turned up many times. V usage is TRBV12-3 or TRBV12-4 and J usage is TRBJ1-2; possible D gene TRBD1, 6 bases. Trimming cost V 1 base and J 3 bases, with 9 bases left between them. CDR3 length equals 14 residues. The CDR3 region is CASSLGRTDYGYTF. The CDR3 DNA follows: TGTGCCAGCAGTTTAGGAAGGACAGACTATGGCTACACCTTC.

This clonotype was seen a handful of times. The chain joins TRBV7-9 to TRBJ1-2; D uncertain. V dropped 1 base and J dropped 7 bases, with 10 bases sitting between them. Per the germline V gene, CDR1 is SEHNR and CDR2 is FQNEAQ (reference sequence). The CDR3 contains 13 residues. CDR3 coding DNA: TGTGCCAGCAGCTTAGAAGAGTTTCGTGGCTACACCTTC. Residues: CASSLEEFRGYTF.

In this sample, this clonotype turned up many times. The CDR3 loop is CASTSTRSEQYF. CDR3 in DNA: TGTGCCAGTACCTCTACGAGGAGTGAGCAGTACTTC. This chain joins TRBV19 and TRBJ2-7; no clear D. V lost 7 bases to trimming and J lost 7 bases, with 14 bases between them. The CDR3 runs 12 residues. Germline V lookup: CDR1 LNHDA, CDR2 SQIVND (reference sequence). Full variable domain (outside the CDR3, taken from reference TRBV19 and TRBJ2-7): DGGITQSPKYLFRKEGQNVTLSCEQNLNHDAMYWYRQDPGQGLRLIYYSQIVNDFQKGDIAEGYSVSREKKESFPLTVTSAQKNPTAFYLCASTSTRSEQYFGPGTRLTVT.

This chain joins TRBV28 and TRBJ2-4, with unresolved D. Per germline, CDR1 MDHEN and CDR2 SYDVKM. The CDR3 is made up of 15 amino acids. V gave up 3 bases and J gave up 3 bases, with 12 bases separating them. This chain's CDR3 is CASSFLAADKNIQYF. The CDR3, as DNA: TGTGCCAGCAGTTTTTTGGCGGCCGACAAAAACATTCAGTACTTC. The full variable domain, completed using reference TRBV28 and TRBJ2-4, is DVKVTQSSRYLVKRTGEKVFLECVQDMDHENMFWYRQDPGLGLRLIYFSYDVKMKEKGDIPEGYSVSREKKERFSLILESASTNQTSMYLCASSFLAADKNIQYFGAGTRLSVL.

This clonotype has a handful of counts. The rearrangement uses TRBV5-4 and TRBJ1-2; D is undetermined. This CDR3 is built from 14 residues. The germline V gene encodes CDR1 SGHNT and CDR2 YYREEE (reference sequence). Trimming stripped 4 bases from V and 1 base from J, with 11 bases between. This CDR3 reads CASSASGRNYGYTF. The DNA for the CDR3 is TGTGCCAGCAGCGCCTCGGGCCGTAACTATGGCTACACCTTC.

There are many counts of this clonotype. V gene TRBV28 combines with J gene TRBJ2-5; 7 positions match TRBD2. There are 13 residues in the CDR3. Germline V gives CDR1 MDHEN, CDR2 SYDVKM. The trim removed 7 bases at V and 2 bases at J, leaving 4 bases unmatched. CDR3 sequence (DNA): TGTGCCAGCAATCGGGGGGAGCAAGAGACCCAGTACTTC. This codes for CASNRGEQETQYF. The entire variable domain, with the rest obtained from reference TRBV28 and TRBJ2-5, is as follows: DVKVTQSSRYLVKRTGEKVFLECVQDMDHENMFWYRQDPGLGLRLIYFSYDVKMKEKGDIPEGYSVSREKKERFSLILESASTNQTSMYLCASNRGEQETQYFGPGTRLLVL.